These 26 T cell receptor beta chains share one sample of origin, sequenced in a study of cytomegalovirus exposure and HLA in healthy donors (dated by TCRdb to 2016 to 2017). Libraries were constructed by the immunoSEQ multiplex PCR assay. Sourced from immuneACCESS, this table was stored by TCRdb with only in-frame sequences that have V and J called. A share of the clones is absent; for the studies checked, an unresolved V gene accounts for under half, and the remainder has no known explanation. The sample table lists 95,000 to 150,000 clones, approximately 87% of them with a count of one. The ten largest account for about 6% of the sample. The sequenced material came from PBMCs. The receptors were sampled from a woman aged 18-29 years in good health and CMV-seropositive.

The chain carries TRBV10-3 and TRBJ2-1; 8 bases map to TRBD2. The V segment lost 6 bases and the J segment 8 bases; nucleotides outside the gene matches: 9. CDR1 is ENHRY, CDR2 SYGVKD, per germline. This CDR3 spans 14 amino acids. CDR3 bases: TGTGCCATCAGGCCCGGGGGGGCGACGGATGAGCAGTTCTTC. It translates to CAIRPGGATDEQFF.

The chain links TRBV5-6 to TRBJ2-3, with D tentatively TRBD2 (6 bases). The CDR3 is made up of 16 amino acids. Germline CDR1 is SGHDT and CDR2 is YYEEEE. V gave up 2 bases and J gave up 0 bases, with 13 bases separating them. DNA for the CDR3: TGTGCCAGCAGCTTCTTTGGGGGGACTAGCACAGATACGCAGTATTTT. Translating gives CASSFFGGTSTDTQYF.

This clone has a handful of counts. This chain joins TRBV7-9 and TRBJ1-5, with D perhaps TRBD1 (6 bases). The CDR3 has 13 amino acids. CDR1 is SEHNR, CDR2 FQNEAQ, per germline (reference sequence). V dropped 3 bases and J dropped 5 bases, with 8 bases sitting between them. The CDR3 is CASSLQGHQPQHF. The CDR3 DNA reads TGTGCCAGCAGCTTGCAGGGGCATCAGCCCCAGCATTTT.

The CDR3 bases are TGTGCCAGCAGTCGTGGACAGGCAGAGACCCAGTACTTC. It yields the protein CASSRGQAETQYF. This rearrangement joins TRBV11-3 to TRBJ2-5; 7 nucleotides align to TRBD1. Germline-derived CDR1 and CDR2 are SGHNT and YENEEA. The CDR3 spans 13 residues. V trimming: 6 bases; J trimming: 4 bases; junction bases outside the gene matches: 5.

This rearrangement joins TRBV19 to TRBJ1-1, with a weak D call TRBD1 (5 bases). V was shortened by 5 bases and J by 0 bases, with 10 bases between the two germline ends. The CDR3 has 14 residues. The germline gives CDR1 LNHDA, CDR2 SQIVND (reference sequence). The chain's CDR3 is CASSDWTLNTEAFF. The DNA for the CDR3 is TGTGCCAGTAGTGACTGGACATTGAACACTGAAGCTTTCTTT.

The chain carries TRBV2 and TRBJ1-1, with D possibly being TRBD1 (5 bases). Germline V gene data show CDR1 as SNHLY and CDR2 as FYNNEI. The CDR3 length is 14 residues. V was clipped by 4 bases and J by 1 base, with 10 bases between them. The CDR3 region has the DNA TGTGCCAGCAGTGGGGGCCGGGCGAACACTGAAGCTTTCTTT. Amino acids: CASSGGRANTEAFF.

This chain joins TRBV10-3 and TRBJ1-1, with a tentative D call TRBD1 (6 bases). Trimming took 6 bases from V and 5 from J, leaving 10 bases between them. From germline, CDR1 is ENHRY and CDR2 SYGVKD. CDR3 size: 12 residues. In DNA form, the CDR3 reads TGTGCCATCAGGAAGGGGGAAACTGAAGCTTTCTTT. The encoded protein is CAIRKGETEAFF.

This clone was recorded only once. CDR3 sequence reads: CASSLNRGIDGELFF. The CDR3 DNA is TGTGCCAGCAGCTTGAATCGCGGGATCGACGGGGAGCTGTTTTTT. The chain uses TRBV5-6 and TRBJ2-2, with D possibly being TRBD2 (6 bases). Germline V CDR1 and CDR2: SGHDT, YYEEEE. The CDR3 sequence is 15 residues long. V shed 1 base and J shed 7 bases, with 14 bases lying between them.

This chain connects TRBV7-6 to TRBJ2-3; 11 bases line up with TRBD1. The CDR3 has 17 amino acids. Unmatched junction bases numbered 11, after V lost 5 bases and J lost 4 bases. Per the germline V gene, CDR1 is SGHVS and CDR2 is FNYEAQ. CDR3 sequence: CASSQYAGTGGSDTQYF. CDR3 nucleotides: TGTGCCAGCAGCCAATACGCCGGGACAGGGGGTTCAGATACGCAGTATTTT.

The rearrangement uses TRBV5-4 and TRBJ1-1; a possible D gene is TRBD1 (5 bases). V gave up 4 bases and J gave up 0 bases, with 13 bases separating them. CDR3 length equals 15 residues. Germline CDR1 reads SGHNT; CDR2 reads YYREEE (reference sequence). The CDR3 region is CASSDLGGMNTEAFF. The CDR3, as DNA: TGTGCCAGCAGCGACCTTGGGGGGATGAACACTGAAGCTTTCTTT.

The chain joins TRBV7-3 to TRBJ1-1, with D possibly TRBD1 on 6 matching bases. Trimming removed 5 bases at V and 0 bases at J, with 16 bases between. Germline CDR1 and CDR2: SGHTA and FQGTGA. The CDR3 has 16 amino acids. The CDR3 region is CASSPRGGTVNTEAFF. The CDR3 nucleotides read TGTGCCAGCAGCCCCCGAGGGGGAACGGTGAACACTGAAGCTTTCTTT. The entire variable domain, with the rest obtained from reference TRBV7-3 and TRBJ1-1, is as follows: GAGVSQTPSNKVTEKGKYVELRCDPISGHTALYWYRQSLGQGPEFLIYFQGTGAADDSGLPNDRFFAVRPEGSVSTLKIQRTERGDSAVYLCASSPRGGTVNTEAFFGQGTRLTVV.

The CDR3 reads CASSRTGLLSHVLTF. DNA of the CDR3: TGTGCCAGCAGTCGGACAGGGCTCCTTTCCCACGTCCTGACTTTC. The V and J genes are TRBV2 and TRBJ2-6; TRBD1 aligns across 8 bases. From germline, CDR1 is SNHLY and CDR2 FYNNEI. The CDR3 runs 15 residues. V was pared by 5 bases and J by 11 bases, with 11 bases of the junction left unmatched.

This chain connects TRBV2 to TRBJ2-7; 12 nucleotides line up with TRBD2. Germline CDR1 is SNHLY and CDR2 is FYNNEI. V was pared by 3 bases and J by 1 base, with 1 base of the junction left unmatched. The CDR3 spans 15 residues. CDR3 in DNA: TGTGCCAGCAGTGAGACTAGCGGGGGTTCCTACGAGCAGTACTTC. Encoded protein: CASSETSGGSYEQYF.

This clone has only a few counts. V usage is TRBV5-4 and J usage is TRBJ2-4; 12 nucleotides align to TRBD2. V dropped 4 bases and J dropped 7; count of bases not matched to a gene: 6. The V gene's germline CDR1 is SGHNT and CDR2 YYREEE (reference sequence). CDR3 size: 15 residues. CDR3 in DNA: TGTGCCAGCAGCCTAGCGGGAGGGGGGGCGAACATTCAGTACTTC. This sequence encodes CASSLAGGGANIQYF.

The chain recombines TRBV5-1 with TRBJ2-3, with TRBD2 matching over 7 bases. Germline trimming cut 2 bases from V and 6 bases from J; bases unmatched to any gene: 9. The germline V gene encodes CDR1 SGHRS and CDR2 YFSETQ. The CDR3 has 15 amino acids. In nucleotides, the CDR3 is TGCGCCAGCAGCTTAACGGGACTAACAACTGATACGCAGTATTTT. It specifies CASSLTGLTTDTQYF.

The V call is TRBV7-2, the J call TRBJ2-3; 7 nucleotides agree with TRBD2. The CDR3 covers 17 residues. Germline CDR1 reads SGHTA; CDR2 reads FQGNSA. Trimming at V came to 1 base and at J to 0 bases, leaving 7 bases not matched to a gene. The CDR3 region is CASSLGRRLASTDTQYF. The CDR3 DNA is TGTGCCAGCAGCTTAGGCCGAAGACTAGCCAGCACAGATACGCAGTATTTT.

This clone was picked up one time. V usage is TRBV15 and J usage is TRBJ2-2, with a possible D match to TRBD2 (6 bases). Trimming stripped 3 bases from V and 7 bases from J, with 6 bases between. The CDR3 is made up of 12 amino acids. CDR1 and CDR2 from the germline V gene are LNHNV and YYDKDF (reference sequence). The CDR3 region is CATSRGGGELFF. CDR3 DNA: TGTGCCACCAGCAGGGGGGGCGGGGAGCTGTTTTTT.

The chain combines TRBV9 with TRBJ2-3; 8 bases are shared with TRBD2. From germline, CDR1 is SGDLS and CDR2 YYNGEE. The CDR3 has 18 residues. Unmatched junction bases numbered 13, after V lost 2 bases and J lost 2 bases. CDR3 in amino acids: CASSVGVAERGYTDTQYF. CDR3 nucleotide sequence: TGTGCCAGCAGCGTCGGAGTCGCGGAGCGGGGGTACACAGATACGCAGTATTTT.

The CDR3: CASSVDQGKRAEAFF. CDR3 DNA: TGTGCCAGCAGCGTAGACCAGGGGAAGAGGGCTGAAGCTTTCTTT. This sequence joins TRBV9 and TRBJ1-1, with TRBD1 as a possible D gene (6 bases). Trimming pared 0 bases from V and 6 bases from J, leaving 15 bases between. The CDR3 spans 15 residues. The germline V gene has CDR1 SGDLS and CDR2 YYNGEE.

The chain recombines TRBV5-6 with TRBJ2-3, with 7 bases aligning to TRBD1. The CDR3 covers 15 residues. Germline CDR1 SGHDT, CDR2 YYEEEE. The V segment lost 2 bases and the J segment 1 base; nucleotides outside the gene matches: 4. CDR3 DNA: TGTGCCAGCAGCTTATTTACAGGGGGCACAGATACGCAGTATTTT. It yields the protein CASSLFTGGTDTQYF.

The CDR3 is CASSLAGIANYGYTF. CDR3 nucleotides: TGTGCCAGCAGCTTAGCGGGCATAGCTAACTATGGCTACACCTTC. V usage is TRBV7-2 and J usage is TRBJ1-2; D ambiguous. The germline V gene encodes CDR1 SGHTA and CDR2 FQGNSA. V lost 0 bases to trimming and J lost 0 bases, with 8 bases between them. This CDR3 spans 15 amino acids.

CDR3 sequence reads: CASGLNTGINEKLFF. CDR3 sequence (DNA): TGTGCTAGTGGTTTGAATACAGGGATAAATGAAAAACTGTTTTTT. The J gene is TRBJ1-4, the V gene TRBV12-5; TRBD1 is a possible D gene (6 bases). Germline lookup yields CDR1 LGHNT and CDR2 FRNRAP. Between the trimmed V and J ends, which lost 2 bases and 5 bases, there was a span of 12 bases. This CDR3 comprises 15 residues.

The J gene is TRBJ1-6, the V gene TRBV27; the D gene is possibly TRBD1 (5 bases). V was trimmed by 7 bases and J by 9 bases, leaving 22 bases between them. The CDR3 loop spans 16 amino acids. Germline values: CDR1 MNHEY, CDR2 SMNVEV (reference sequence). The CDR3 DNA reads TGTGCCAGCACCTTTATCGATTTACGGGGGACTTCACCCCTCCACTTT. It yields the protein CASTFIDLRGTSPLHF.

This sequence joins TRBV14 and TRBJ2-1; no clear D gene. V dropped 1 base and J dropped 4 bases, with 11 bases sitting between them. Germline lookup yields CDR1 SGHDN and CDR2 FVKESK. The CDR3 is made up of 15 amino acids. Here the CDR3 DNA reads TGTGCCAGCAGCCAAGCCGGAGTGGGTTACAATGAGCAGTTCTTC. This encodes CASSQAGVGYNEQFF.

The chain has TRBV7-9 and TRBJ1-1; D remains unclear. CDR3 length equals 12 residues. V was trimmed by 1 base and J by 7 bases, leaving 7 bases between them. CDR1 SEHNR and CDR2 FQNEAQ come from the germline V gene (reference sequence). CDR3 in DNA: TGTGCCAGCAGCTTAGTCGGCGGTGAAGCTTTCTTT. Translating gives CASSLVGGEAFF. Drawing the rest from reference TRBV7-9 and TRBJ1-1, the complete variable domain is DTGVSQNPRHKITKRGQNVTFRCDPISEHNRLYWYRQTLGQGPEFLTYFQNEAQLEKSRLLSDRFSAERPKGSFSTLEIQRTEQGDSAMYLCASSLVGGEAFFGQGTRLTVV.

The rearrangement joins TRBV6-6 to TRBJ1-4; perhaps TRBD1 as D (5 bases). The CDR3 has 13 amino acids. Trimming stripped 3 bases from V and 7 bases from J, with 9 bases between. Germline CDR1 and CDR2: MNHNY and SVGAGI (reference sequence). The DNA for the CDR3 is TGTGCCAGCAGTTATTGGGGGGGTGAAAAACTGTTTTTT. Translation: CASSYWGGEKLFF.